A selection of T cell receptor beta chains follows, all from one sample in a study of T cells in Graves' hyperthyroidism and ophthalmopathy. MiXCR was run by TCRdb on the multiplex PCR reads, yielding one entry per CDR3 protein. The top ten clones hold about 50% of a sample with about 200,000 distinct CDR3 sequences, approximately 16% of them seen once. Sequencing was done on a sample of blood. Receptors were obtained from a woman between 50 and 59 years old with Graves' hyperthyroidism. Each CDR3 is given with its conserved first and last residue. A D gene is named only where the DNA matches it firmly. The listing skips clone size in some rows; elsewhere it reads once, few, many or a size class.

D gene: .
V gene: TRBV19
clone size: few
J gene: TRBJ1-1
CDR3 DNA: TGTGCCAGTAGTGCGGCCCGGGACCCTAAAACTGAAGCTTTCTTT
CDR3 protein: CASSAARDPKTEAFF

D gene: TRBD1
V gene: TRBV7-2
clone size: many
J gene: TRBJ1-1
CDR3 DNA: TGTGCCAGCAGCCCCCGACAGGGGGTGGGTACTGAAGCTTTCTTT
CDR3 protein: CASSPRQGVGTEAFF

D gene: .
V gene: TRBV28
clone size: many
J gene: TRBJ1-1
CDR3 DNA: TGTGCCAGCAGTTTCCAGGGAGGGACTGAAGCTTTCTTT
CDR3 protein: CASSFQGGTEAFF

D gene: .
V gene: TRBV18
clone size: many
J gene: TRBJ2-3
CDR3 DNA: TGTGCCAGCTCACCCTTTTCAGGGTCCGGGGATACGCAGTATTTT
CDR3 protein: CASSPFSGSGDTQYF

D gene: .
V gene: TRBV5-1
clone size: many
J gene: TRBJ2-1
CDR3 DNA: TGCGCCAGCAGCACCGGAGCCATCGATGAGCAGTTCTTC
CDR3 protein: CASSTGAIDEQFF

D gene: .
V gene: TRBV5-4
clone size: .
J gene: TRBJ1-5
CDR3 DNA: TGTGCCAGCAGCAAGACCTTACCCGGGACAAATTTCAATCAGCCCCAGCATTTT
CDR3 protein: CASSKTLPGTNFNQPQHF

D gene: TRBD1
V gene: TRBV14
clone size: .
J gene: TRBJ1-2
CDR3 DNA: TGTGCCAGCAGCCAAGACGGGACAGGGCGCTATGGCTACGCCTTC
CDR3 protein: CASSQDGTGRYGYAF

D gene: TRBD2
V gene: TRBV18
clone size: .
J gene: TRBJ2-1
CDR3 DNA: TGTGCCAGCTCACCGAGGACTAGCGGGAGCGATGAGCAGTTCTTC
CDR3 protein: CASSPRTSGSDEQFF

D gene: .
V gene: TRBV7-2
clone size: many
J gene: TRBJ1-2
CDR3 DNA: TGTGCCAGCAGCTTAGGACAGGAGCTGTGGGGCTACACCTTC
CDR3 protein: CASSLGQELWGYTF

D gene: .
V gene: TRBV28
clone size: many
J gene: TRBJ1-1
CDR3 DNA: TGTGCCAGCAGCCAAGACCCCCCGACAGGGAACACTGAAGCTTTCTTT
CDR3 protein: CASSQDPPTGNTEAFF

D gene: TRBD1
V gene: TRBV6-1
clone size: few
J gene: TRBJ1-5
CDR3 DNA: TGTGCCAGCACCACCCTGACAGGGACGAAGAAAAATCAGCCCCAGCATTTT
CDR3 protein: CASTTLTGTKKNQPQHF

D gene: .
V gene: TRBV24-1
clone size: many
J gene: TRBJ2-3
CDR3 DNA: TGTGCCACCAGTGACAAACAGCTTAGCACAGATACGCAGTATTTT
CDR3 protein: CATSDKQLSTDTQYF

D gene: .
V gene: TRBV6-2/TRBV6-3
clone size: few
J gene: TRBJ1-6
CDR3 DNA: TGTGCCAGCAGTTACGCGGGACGCGAAAATTCACCCCTCCACTTT
CDR3 protein: CASSYAGRENSPLHF

D gene: .
V gene: TRBV2
clone size: many
J gene: TRBJ1-2
CDR3 DNA: TGTGCCAGCAGTGAAGTGGGCCAGTATGGGGGCTACACCTTC
CDR3 protein: CASSEVGQYGGYTF

D gene: .
V gene: TRBV29-1
clone size: .
J gene: TRBJ2-5
CDR3 DNA: TGCAGCGTTGAGAGGGGAGGCCAAGAGACCCAGTACTTC
CDR3 protein: CSVERGGQETQYF

D gene: .
V gene: TRBV11-2
clone size: many
J gene: TRBJ1-2
CDR3 DNA: TGTGCCAGCAGCACGTACCGACACAGGGAGGGCTACACCTTC
CDR3 protein: CASSTYRHREGYTF

D gene: TRBD2
V gene: TRBV28
clone size: many
J gene: TRBJ2-3
CDR3 DNA: TGTGCCAGCAGTTTCCCCCTTAGCGGGAGCACAGATACGCAGTATTTT
CDR3 protein: CASSFPLSGSTDTQYF

D gene: .
V gene: TRBV20-1
clone size: .
J gene: TRBJ2-3
CDR3 DNA: TGCAGTGCGGAAGGGTTTATAGACACAGATACGCAGTATTTT
CDR3 protein: CSAEGFIDTDTQYF

D gene: TRBD2
V gene: TRBV11-1
clone size: many
J gene: TRBJ2-3
CDR3 DNA: TGTGCCAGCAGCGAGACCCTCTTTGACGCTAGCGGGATTCGCACAGATACGCAGTATTTT
CDR3 protein: CASSETLFDASGIRTDTQYF

D gene: .
V gene: TRBV5-1
clone size: many
J gene: TRBJ2-6
CDR3 DNA: TGCGCCAGCAGCTTGGCCGGGGGACCTGGGGCCAACGTCCTGACTTTC
CDR3 protein: CASSLAGGPGANVLTF

D gene: .
V gene: TRBV30
clone size: many
J gene: TRBJ2-1
CDR3 DNA: TGTGCCTGGAGTGTACACAGGGCTGATGAGCAGTTCTTC
CDR3 protein: CAWSVHRADEQFF

D gene: .
V gene: TRBV6-1
clone size: .
J gene: TRBJ2-1
CDR3 DNA: TGTGCCAGCAAAACGACGGAGAGCTACAATGAGCAGTTCTTC
CDR3 protein: CASKTTESYNEQFF

D gene: .
V gene: TRBV20-1
clone size: many
J gene: TRBJ2-7
CDR3 DNA: TGCAGTGCTAGAGATCTCGCCAGGACCTACGAGCAGTACTTC
CDR3 protein: CSARDLARTYEQYF

D gene: TRBD1
V gene: TRBV28
clone size: many
J gene: TRBJ1-2
CDR3 DNA: TGTGCCAGCATCCCGGGACAGGGGCAATACTATGGCTACACCTTC
CDR3 protein: CASIPGQGQYYGYTF

D gene: TRBD2
V gene: TRBV10-3
clone size: many
J gene: TRBJ2-3
CDR3 DNA: TGTGCCATCAGCCACACGGAGACTAGCGGGAGATCAGATACGCAGTATTTT
CDR3 protein: CAISHTETSGRSDTQYF

D gene: .
V gene: TRBV2
clone size: many
J gene: TRBJ2-5
CDR3 DNA: TGTGCCAGCAGTGCCCTGAGGGGTTCTCAAGAGACCCAGTACTTC
CDR3 protein: CASSALRGSQETQYF

D gene: .
V gene: TRBV12-3/TRBV12-4
clone size: many
J gene: TRBJ2-7
CDR3 DNA: TGTGCCAGCAGCTCTTCAGGGTTTGTCCACGAGCAGTACTTC
CDR3 protein: CASSSSGFVHEQYF

D gene: .
V gene: TRBV12-3/TRBV12-4
clone size: .
J gene: TRBJ2-5
CDR3 DNA: TGTGCCAGCACCTTTGGGTGGGATACGCAAGAGACCCAGTACTTC
CDR3 protein: CASTFGWDTQETQYF

D gene: TRBD1
V gene: TRBV18
clone size: few
J gene: TRBJ1-1
CDR3 DNA: TGTGCCAGCTCACCGATGACAGGGGCGCAATCGGACACTGAAGCTTTCTTT
CDR3 protein: CASSPMTGAQSDTEAFF

D gene: .
V gene: TRBV12-3/TRBV12-4
clone size: few
J gene: TRBJ2-2
CDR3 DNA: TGTGCCAGCAGCTATAACGGGCACACCGGGGAGCTGTTTTTT
CDR3 protein: CASSYNGHTGELFF

D gene: TRBD1
V gene: TRBV27
clone size: few
J gene: TRBJ2-2
CDR3 DNA: TGTGCCAGCAGTCAGCCAGGGGGCCTCCTCGGGACCGGGGAGCTGTTTTTT
CDR3 protein: CASSQPGGLLGTGELFF

D gene: .
V gene: TRBV29-1
clone size: few
J gene: TRBJ2-5
CDR3 DNA: TGCAGCGTTGCATTCGCGCGCAAAGAGACCCAGTACTTC
CDR3 protein: CSVAFARKETQYF

D gene: TRBD1
V gene: TRBV11-2
clone size: .
J gene: TRBJ1-5
CDR3 DNA: TGTGCCAGCAGCTCAGGGACAGGCGGTAATGGCAATCAGCCCCAGCATTTT
CDR3 protein: CASSSGTGGNGNQPQHF

D gene: .
V gene: TRBV19
clone size: .
J gene: TRBJ1-1
CDR3 DNA: TGTGCCAGTAGTTGGTTCGGCAAAGAAGCTTTCTTT
CDR3 protein: CASSWFGKEAFF

D gene: .
V gene: TRBV20-1
clone size: many
J gene: TRBJ2-2
CDR3 DNA: TGCAGTGCTACCCCCCCGGGACCCAACACCGGGGAGCTGTTTTTT
CDR3 protein: CSATPPGPNTGELFF

D gene: .
V gene: TRBV28
clone size: many
J gene: TRBJ2-7
CDR3 DNA: TGTGCCACAGACGGCAACTCCTACGAGCAGTACTTC
CDR3 protein: CATDGNSYEQYF

D gene: .
V gene: TRBV6-5
clone size: few
J gene: TRBJ1-1
CDR3 DNA: TGTGCCAGCAGTTATATGGTCGGGGGGTCTCAGGTAACTGAAGCTTTCTTT
CDR3 protein: CASSYMVGGSQVTEAFF

D gene: .
V gene: TRBV6-2/TRBV6-3
clone size: .
J gene: TRBJ2-7
CDR3 DNA: TGTGCCAGCAGTTCTGGGGGGACCTACGAGCAGTACTTC
CDR3 protein: CASSSGGTYEQYF

D gene: .
V gene: TRBV6-2/TRBV6-3
clone size: few
J gene: TRBJ1-1
CDR3 DNA: TGTGCCAGCATTTTTCCCACTGAAGCTTTCTTT
CDR3 protein: CASIFPTEAFF

D gene: TRBD1
V gene: TRBV2
clone size: .
J gene: TRBJ2-1
CDR3 DNA: TGTGCCAGCAGGGTCTCGCTAGGACAGGACAATGAGCAGTTCTTC
CDR3 protein: CASRVSLGQDNEQFF

D gene: TRBD1
V gene: TRBV27
clone size: .
J gene: TRBJ2-1
CDR3 DNA: TGTGCCAGCAGAATCCGGGACAGATACAATGAGCAGTTCTTC
CDR3 protein: CASRIRDRYNEQFF

D gene: TRBD2
V gene: TRBV19
clone size: few
J gene: TRBJ2-1
CDR3 DNA: TGTGCCAGTAGTATAGGAGTAGCGGGAGGGTTATACAATGAGCAGTTCTTC
CDR3 protein: CASSIGVAGGLYNEQFF

D gene: TRBD2
V gene: TRBV9
clone size: many
J gene: TRBJ2-1
CDR3 DNA: TGTGCCAGCAGCGTAGTAGCGGGAAACATCAATGAGCAGTTCTTC
CDR3 protein: CASSVVAGNINEQFF

D gene: .
V gene: TRBV7-3
clone size: many
J gene: TRBJ2-7
CDR3 DNA: TGTGCCAGCAGCTTATCCGGCAGTGAGTCCTACGAGCAGTACTTC
CDR3 protein: CASSLSGSESYEQYF

D gene: TRBD2
V gene: TRBV11-2
clone size: .
J gene: TRBJ2-7
CDR3 DNA: TGTGCCAGCAGCTCCGGGACTACCATATACGAGCAGTACTTC
CDR3 protein: CASSSGTTIYEQYF

D gene: .
V gene: TRBV28
clone size: many
J gene: TRBJ1-2
CDR3 DNA: TGTGCCAGCAGTTCAACCGGGACCCAGGGAGGCTACACCTTC
CDR3 protein: CASSSTGTQGGYTF

D gene: TRBD2
V gene: TRBV6-1
clone size: few
J gene: TRBJ2-5
CDR3 DNA: TGTGCCAGCAGTCAACTAGCGGGAGGGCCAAGGGAGACCCAGTACTTC
CDR3 protein: CASSQLAGGPRETQYF

D gene: TRBD1
V gene: TRBV28
clone size: many
J gene: TRBJ2-5
CDR3 DNA: TGTGCCAGCAGTTTAGGTCTGACAGGGGGCCCAGAGACCCAGTACTTC
CDR3 protein: CASSLGLTGGPETQYF

D gene: TRBD1
V gene: TRBV7-9
clone size: many
J gene: TRBJ1-2
CDR3 DNA: TGTGCCAGCAGCGTATCACAGGGGGCGATCGGGCTTGGCTACACCTTC
CDR3 protein: CASSVSQGAIGLGYTF

D gene: .
V gene: TRBV10-3
clone size: many
J gene: TRBJ2-7
CDR3 DNA: TGTGCCACCGCCCAGGGGCTCCTCAGCTCCTACGAGCAGTACTTC
CDR3 protein: CATAQGLLSSYEQYF

D gene: .
V gene: TRBV20-1
clone size: .
J gene: TRBJ1-1
CDR3 DNA: TGCAGTGCGGGAAATTTCGGAGGTACTGAAGCTTTCTTT
CDR3 protein: CSAGNFGGTEAFF

D gene: .
V gene: TRBV30
clone size: many
J gene: TRBJ1-1
CDR3 DNA: TGTGCCTGGAGTCCTCTGACAGCGAACACTGAAGCTTTCTTT
CDR3 protein: CAWSPLTANTEAFF

D gene: .
V gene: TRBV29-1
clone size: .
J gene: TRBJ2-3
CDR3 DNA: TGCAGCGCACGACTTGCGTCGGCGAGTACGCAGTATTTT
CDR3 protein: CSARLASASTQYF

D gene: .
V gene: TRBV7-8
clone size: many
J gene: TRBJ1-1
CDR3 DNA: TGTGCCAGCAGCTTAGGGGCGGGCGGGAACACTGAAGCTTTCTTT
CDR3 protein: CASSLGAGGNTEAFF

D gene: TRBD1
V gene: TRBV6-2/TRBV6-3
clone size: many
J gene: TRBJ1-1
CDR3 DNA: TGTGCCAGCAGTTACCTCCGGACAGGCCTGCTGAACACTGAAGCTTTCTTT
CDR3 protein: CASSYLRTGLLNTEAFF

D gene: .
V gene: TRBV7-9
clone size: many
J gene: TRBJ1-5
CDR3 DNA: TGTGCCAGCAGCTCGCAGGGGAATCAGCCCCAGCATTTT
CDR3 protein: CASSSQGNQPQHF

D gene: .
V gene: TRBV19
clone size: .
J gene: TRBJ2-2
CDR3 DNA: TGTGCCAGTAGTATACGCGGGGATAACACCGGGGAGCTGTTTTTT
CDR3 protein: CASSIRGDNTGELFF

D gene: .
V gene: TRBV20-1
clone size: many
J gene: TRBJ2-3
CDR3 DNA: TGCAGTGCTGGACCTAGAAAGGGGTCAGATACGCAGTATTTT
CDR3 protein: CSAGPRKGSDTQYF

D gene: TRBD2
V gene: TRBV24-1
clone size: .
J gene: TRBJ2-1
CDR3 DNA: TGTGCCACCAGTGACCCCGGGACAGTAACTCAAGCGGGAGGGTTTGATGAGCAGTTCTTC
CDR3 protein: CATSDPGTVTQAGGFDEQFF